This T cell receptor (beta chain) was profiled in a study of regulatory T cells in long-lasting Graves disease. Trimming took off 5 bases at V and 4 bases at J, with 14 bases between the two ends. The CDR3 covers 14 residues. Germline V gives CDR1 SGHAT, CDR2 FQNNGV. CDR3 regions were amplified by Arm-PCR using iRepertoire HTBI primers to build TCR beta libraries. TCRdb re-called the multiplex PCR reads with MiXCR, one entry per CDR3 protein. The sample contains over 650,000 distinct CDR3 sequences, 30% of which appear only once. Only a few counts were recorded for this clonotype. Time point defined: persistent/refractory GD, antithyroid drugs over 5 years with positive TRAb. Following extraction of RNA from PBMCs, that RNA was used to make the TCR library.

This sequence joins TRBV11-2 and TRBJ1-1, with D maybe TRBD1 (6 bases). This receptor was obtained from a female donor with Graves disease. This sample comprised peripheral blood mononuclear cells (PBMCs), obtained when the disease was refractory, from a patient treated with antithyroid drugs. CDR3 coding DNA: TGTGCCAGCAGCCCTCAGGGGTTGCGCACTGAAGCTTTCTTT. Its translation is CASSPQGLRTEAFF.